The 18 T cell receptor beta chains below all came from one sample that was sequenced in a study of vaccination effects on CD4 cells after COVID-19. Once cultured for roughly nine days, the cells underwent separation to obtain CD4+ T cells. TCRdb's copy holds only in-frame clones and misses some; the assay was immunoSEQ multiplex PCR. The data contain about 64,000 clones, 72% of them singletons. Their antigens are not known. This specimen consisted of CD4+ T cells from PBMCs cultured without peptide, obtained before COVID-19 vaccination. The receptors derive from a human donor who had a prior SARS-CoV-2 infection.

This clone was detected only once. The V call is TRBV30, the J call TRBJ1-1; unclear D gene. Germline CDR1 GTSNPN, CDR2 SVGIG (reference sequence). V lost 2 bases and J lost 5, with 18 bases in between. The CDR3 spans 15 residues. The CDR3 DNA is TGTGCCTGGAGTTCTCCAACATCTGAATCGACTGAAGCTTTCTTT. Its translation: CAWSSPTSESTEAFF.

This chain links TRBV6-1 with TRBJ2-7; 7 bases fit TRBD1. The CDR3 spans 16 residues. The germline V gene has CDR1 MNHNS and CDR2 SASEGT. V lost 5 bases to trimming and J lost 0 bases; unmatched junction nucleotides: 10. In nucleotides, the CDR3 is TGTGCCAGCAGTCAAGGACAGGCAGCTAACTCCTACGAGCAGTACTTC. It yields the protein CASSQGQAANSYEQYF.

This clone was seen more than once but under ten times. CDR3 region: CASSLVGAGYTF. The CDR3 coding sequence is TGTGCCAGCAGCTTAGTTGGGGCTGGCTACACCTTC. The chain carries TRBV7-9 and TRBJ1-2; TRBD1 might be the D (5 bases). Trimming removed 1 base from V and 7 bases from J, with 7 bases in between. Germline lookup yields CDR1 SEHNR and CDR2 FQNEAQ (reference sequence). CDR3 size: 12 residues.

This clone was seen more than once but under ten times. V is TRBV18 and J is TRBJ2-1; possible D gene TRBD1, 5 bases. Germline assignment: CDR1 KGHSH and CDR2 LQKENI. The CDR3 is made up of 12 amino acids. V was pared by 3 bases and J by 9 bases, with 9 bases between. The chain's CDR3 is CASSPWQGEQFF. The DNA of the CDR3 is TGTGCCAGCTCACCTTGGCAGGGTGAGCAGTTCTTC.

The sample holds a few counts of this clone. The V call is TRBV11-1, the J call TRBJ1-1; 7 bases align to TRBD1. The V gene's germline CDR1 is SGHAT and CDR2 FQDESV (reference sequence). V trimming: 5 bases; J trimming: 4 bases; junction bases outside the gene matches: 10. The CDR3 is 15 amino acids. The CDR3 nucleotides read TGTGCCAGCAGCCCAGGGTCGGGACAGCGCACTGAAGCTTTCTTT. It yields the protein CASSPGSGQRTEAFF. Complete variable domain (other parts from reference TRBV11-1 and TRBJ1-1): EAEVAQSPRYKITEKSQAVAFWCDPISGHATLYWYRQILGQGPELLVQFQDESVVDDSQLPKDRFSAERLKGVDSTLKIQPAELGDSAMYLCASSPGSGQRTEAFFGQGTRLTVV.

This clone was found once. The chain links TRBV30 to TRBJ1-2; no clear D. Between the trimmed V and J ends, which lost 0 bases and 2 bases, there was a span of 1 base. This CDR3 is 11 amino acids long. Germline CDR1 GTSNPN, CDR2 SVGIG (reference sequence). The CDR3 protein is CAWSVNYGYTF. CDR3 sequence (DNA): TGTGCCTGGAGTGTGAACTATGGCTACACCTTC.

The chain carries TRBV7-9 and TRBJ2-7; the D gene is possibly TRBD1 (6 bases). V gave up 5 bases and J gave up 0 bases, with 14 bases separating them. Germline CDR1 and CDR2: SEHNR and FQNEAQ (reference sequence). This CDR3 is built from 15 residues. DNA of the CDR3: TGTGCCAGCAGCCCCCCACAGGGTAACTCCTACGAGCAGTACTTC. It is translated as CASSPPQGNSYEQYF.

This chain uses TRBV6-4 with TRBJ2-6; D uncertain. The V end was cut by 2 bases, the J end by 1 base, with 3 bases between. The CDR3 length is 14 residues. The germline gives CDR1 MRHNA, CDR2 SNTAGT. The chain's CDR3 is CASSDGSGANVLTF. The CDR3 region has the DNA TGTGCCAGCAGTGACGGGTCTGGGGCCAACGTCCTGACTTTC.

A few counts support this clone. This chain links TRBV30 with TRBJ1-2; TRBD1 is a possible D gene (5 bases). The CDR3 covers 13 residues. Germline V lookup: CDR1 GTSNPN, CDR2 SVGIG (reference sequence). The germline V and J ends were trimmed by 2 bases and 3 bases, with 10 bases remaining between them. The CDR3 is CAWSSGTYYGYTF. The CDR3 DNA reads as TGTGCCTGGAGTTCGGGGACCTACTATGGCTACACCTTC. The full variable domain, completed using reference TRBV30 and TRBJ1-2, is SQTIHQWPATLVQPVGSPLSLECTVEGTSNPNLYWYRQAAGRGLQLLFYSVGIGQISSEVPQNLSASRPQDRQFILSSKKLLLSDSGFYLCAWSSGTYYGYTFGSGTRLTVV.

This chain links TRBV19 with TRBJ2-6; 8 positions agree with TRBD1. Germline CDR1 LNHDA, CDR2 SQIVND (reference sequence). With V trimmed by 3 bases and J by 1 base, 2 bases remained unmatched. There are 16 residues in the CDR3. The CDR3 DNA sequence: TGTGCCAGTAGTATTCAGGGGGCGTCTGGGGCCAACGTCCTGACTTTC. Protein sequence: CASSIQGASGANVLTF.

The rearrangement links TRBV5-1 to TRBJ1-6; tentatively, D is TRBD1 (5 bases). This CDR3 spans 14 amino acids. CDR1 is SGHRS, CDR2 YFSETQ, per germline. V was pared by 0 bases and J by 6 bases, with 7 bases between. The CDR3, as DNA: TGCGCCAGCAGCTTGGACAGGACTAATTCACCCCTCCACTTT. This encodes CASSLDRTNSPLHF.

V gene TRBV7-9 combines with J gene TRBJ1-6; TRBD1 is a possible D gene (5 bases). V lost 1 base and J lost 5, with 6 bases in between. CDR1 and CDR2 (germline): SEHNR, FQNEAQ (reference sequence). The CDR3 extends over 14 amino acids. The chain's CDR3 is CASSLGGDNSPLHF. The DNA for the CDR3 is TGTGCCAGCAGCTTAGGGGGCGATAATTCACCCCTCCACTTT. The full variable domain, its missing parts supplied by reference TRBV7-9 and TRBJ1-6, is DTGVSQNPRHKITKRGQNVTFRCDPISEHNRLYWYRQTLGQGPEFLTYFQNEAQLEKSRLLSDRFSAERPKGSFSTLEIQRTEQGDSAMYLCASSLGGDNSPLHFGNGTRLTVT.

The CDR3 loop reads CAWRTGTFDGYTF. Written as DNA, the CDR3 is TGTGCCTGGAGGACCGGGACGTTCGATGGCTACACCTTC. The chain uses TRBV30 and TRBJ1-2; TRBD1 might be the D (5 bases). The V end was cut by 3 bases, the J end by 6 bases, with 14 bases between. The CDR3 has 13 amino acids. Germline assignment: CDR1 GTSNPN and CDR2 SVGIG (reference sequence).

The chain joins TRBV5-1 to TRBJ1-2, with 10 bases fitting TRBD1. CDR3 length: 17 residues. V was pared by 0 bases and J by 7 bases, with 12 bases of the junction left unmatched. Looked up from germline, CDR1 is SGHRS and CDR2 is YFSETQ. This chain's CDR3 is CASSLDGTGALLGGYTF. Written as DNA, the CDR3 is TGCGCCAGCAGCTTGGATGGGACAGGGGCACTCCTGGGTGGCTACACCTTC.

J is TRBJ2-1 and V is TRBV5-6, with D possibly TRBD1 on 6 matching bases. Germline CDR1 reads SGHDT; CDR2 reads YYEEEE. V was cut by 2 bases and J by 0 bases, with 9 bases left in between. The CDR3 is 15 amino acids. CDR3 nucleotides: TGTGCCAGCAGCTTTCTGGGGGCCTCCTACAATGAGCAGTTCTTC. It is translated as CASSFLGASYNEQFF.

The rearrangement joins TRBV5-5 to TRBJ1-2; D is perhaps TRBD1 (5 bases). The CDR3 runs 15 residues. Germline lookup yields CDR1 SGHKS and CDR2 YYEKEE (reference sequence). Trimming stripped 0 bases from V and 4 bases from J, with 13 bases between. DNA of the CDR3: TGTGCCAGCAGCTTGGTGACAGACTTAGGCTATGGCTACACCTTC. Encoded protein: CASSLVTDLGYGYTF. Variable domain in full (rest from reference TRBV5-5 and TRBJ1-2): DAGVTQSPTHLIKTRGQQVTLRCSPISGHKSVSWYQQVLGQGPQFIFQYYEKEERGRGNFPDRFSARQFPNYSSELNVNALLLGDSALYLCASSLVTDLGYGYTFGSGTRLTVV.

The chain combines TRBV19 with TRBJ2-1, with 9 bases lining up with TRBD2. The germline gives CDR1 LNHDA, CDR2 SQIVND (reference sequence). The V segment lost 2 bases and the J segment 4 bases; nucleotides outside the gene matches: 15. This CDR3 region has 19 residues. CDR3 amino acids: CASSIIGWKRGATYNEQFF. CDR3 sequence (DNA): TGTGCCAGTAGTATAATAGGTTGGAAGCGGGGGGCGACATACAATGAGCAGTTCTTC.

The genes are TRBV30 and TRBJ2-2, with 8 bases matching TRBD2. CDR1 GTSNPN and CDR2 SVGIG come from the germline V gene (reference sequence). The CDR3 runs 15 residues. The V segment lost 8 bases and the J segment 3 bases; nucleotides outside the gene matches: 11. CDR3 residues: CAGSGGRGDTGELFF. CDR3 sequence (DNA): TGTGCCGGATCCGGGGGGCGGGGGGACACCGGGGAGCTGTTTTTT.